This T cell receptor beta chain derives from a study of blood T cell repertoires in COVID-19. Study details: Some COVID-19 samples were acute and others convalescent; all came from the United States, Italy and Spain. In each case, the material was cDNA or gDNA derived from T cells, B-cell-depleted T cells, or PBMCs.

Per the original data handling: Cell counts per sample came from amplifying reference gene primers. Sequenced by immunoSEQ multiplex PCR; TCRdb stores in-frame clones only, minus some. The DNA was the basis for D and trimming; V, J and clone size are from that table. Of about 150,000 clones in the sample, about four fifths were seen once. The ends were cut back, 3 bases at V and 7 bases at J, with 12 bases in the middle. The CDR3 is 13 residues long. Germline V gives CDR1 MNHEY, CDR2 SVGEGT. This sequence was found in a man between 65 and 85 years old with active or convalescent COVID-19. The V and J genes are TRBV6-2 or TRBV6-3 and TRBJ1-1; D is unclear. Sequencing was carried out using peripheral blood. CDR3 loop: CASSYNGVGEAFF. The DNA for the CDR3 is TGTGCCAGCAGTTATAACGGGGTCGGTGAAGCTTTCTTT.